The clone carrying this TCR beta chain has just one count. Its specificity is unknown. These data are taken from a study of cytomegalovirus exposure and HLA in healthy donors. The study's findings and limits: Presence/absence analyses supposed approximately even sequencing depth among donors. A few of the chains that were CMV-associated were confirmed in vitro to be specific for CMV antigens. The investigators catalogued 150 to 200 TCR beta chains as cytomegalovirus-associated.

A multiplex PCR was run with 60 Vbeta primers and 13 Jbeta primers. Sequencing used immunoSEQ multiplex PCR; TCRdb keeps in-frame clones, though not all of them. The table records 150,000 to 200,000 clones, 80% to 85% of them present only once. Germline-derived CDR1 and CDR2 are SGHTA and FQGNSA. The CDR3 totals 16 residues. V gave up 5 bases and J gave up 4 bases; unmatched junction bases: 11. The V call is TRBV7-2, the J call TRBJ2-5; TRBD2 aligns across 9 bases. This clonotype was obtained from a man between 50 and 59 years old in good health and CMV-seropositive. Sample: PBMCs. CDR3 amino acids: CASSPGALAGRETQYF. The CDR3 nucleotides read TGTGCCAGCAGCCCAGGAGCGCTAGCGGGGAGAGAGACCCAGTACTTC.